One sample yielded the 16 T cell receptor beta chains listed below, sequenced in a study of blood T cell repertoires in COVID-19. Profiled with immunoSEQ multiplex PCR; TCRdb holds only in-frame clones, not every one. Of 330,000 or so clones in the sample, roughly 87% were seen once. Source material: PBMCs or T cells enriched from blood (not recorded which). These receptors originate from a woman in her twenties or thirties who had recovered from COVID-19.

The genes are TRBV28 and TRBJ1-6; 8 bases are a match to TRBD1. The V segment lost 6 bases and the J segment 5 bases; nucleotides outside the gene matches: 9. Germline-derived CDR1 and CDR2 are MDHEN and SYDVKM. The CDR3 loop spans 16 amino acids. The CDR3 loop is CASSEPTGGDNSPLHF. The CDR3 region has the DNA TGTGCCAGCAGCGAACCTACAGGGGGAGATAATTCACCCCTCCACTTT.

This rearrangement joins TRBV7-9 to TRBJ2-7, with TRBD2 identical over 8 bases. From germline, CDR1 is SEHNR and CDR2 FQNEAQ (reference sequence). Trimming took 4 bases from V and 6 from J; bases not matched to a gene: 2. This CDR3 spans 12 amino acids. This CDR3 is CASSSLAGEQYF. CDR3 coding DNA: TGTGCCAGCAGCTCCCTAGCGGGCGAGCAGTACTTC. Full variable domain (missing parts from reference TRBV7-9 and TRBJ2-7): DTGVSQNPRHKITKRGQNVTFRCDPISEHNRLYWYRQTLGQGPEFLTYFQNEAQLEKSRLLSDRFSAERPKGSFSTLEIQRTEQGDSAMYLCASSSLAGEQYFGPGTRLTVT.

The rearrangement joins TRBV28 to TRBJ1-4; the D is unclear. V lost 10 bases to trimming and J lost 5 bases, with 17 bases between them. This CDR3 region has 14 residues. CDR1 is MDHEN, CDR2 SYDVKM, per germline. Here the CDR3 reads CAISEAGSNEKLFF. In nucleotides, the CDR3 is TGTGCCATCTCGGAAGCAGGTTCCAATGAAAAACTGTTTTTT.

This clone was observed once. CDR3 in DNA: TGCGCCAGCAGCTTGGATGGGGCACAGATCTACGAGCAGTACTTC. It is translated as CASSLDGAQIYEQYF. The V call is TRBV5-1, the J call TRBJ2-7, with a tentative D call TRBD1 (5 bases). Germline values: CDR1 SGHRS, CDR2 YFSETQ. The CDR3 runs 15 residues. V was trimmed by 0 bases and J by 3 bases, leaving 13 bases between them.

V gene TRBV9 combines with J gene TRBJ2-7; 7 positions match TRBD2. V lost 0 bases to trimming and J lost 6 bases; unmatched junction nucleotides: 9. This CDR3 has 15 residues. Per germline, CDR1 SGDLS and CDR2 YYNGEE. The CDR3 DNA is TGTGCCAGCAGCGTAGGTACTAGCGCTCCCTCCGAGCAGTACTTC. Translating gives CASSVGTSAPSEQYF.

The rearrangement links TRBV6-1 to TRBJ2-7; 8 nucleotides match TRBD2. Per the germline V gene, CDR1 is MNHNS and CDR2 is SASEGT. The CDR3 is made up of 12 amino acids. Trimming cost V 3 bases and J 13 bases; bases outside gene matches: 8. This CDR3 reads CASSERGARSYF. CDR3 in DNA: TGTGCCAGCAGTGAGCGGGGGGCGCGGTCCTACTTC.

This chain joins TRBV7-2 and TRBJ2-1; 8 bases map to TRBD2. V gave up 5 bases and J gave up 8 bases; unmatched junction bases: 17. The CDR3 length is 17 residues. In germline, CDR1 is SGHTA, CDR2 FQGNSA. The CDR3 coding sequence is TGTGCCAGCAGCAGGCTCCGGCGCCAGGGACTAGTGGATGAGCAGTTCTTC. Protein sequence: CASSRLRRQGLVDEQFF.

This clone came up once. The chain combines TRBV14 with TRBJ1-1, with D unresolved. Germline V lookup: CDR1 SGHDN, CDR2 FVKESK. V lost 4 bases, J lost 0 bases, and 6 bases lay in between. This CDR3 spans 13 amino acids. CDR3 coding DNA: TGTGCCAGCAGCCCGCACATGAACACTGAAGCTTTCTTT. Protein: CASSPHMNTEAFF. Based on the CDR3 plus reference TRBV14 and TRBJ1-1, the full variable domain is EAGVTQFPSHSVIEKGQTVTLRCDPISGHDNLYWYRRVMGKEIKFLLHFVKESKQDESGMPNNRFLAERTGGTYSTLKVQPAELEDSGVYFCASSPHMNTEAFFGQGTRLTVV.

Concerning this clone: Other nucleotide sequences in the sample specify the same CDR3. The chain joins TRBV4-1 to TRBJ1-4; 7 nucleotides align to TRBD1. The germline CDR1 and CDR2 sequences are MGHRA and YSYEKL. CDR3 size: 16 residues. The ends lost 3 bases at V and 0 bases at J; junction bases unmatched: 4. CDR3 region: CASSQGTVATNEKLFF. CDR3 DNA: TGCGCCAGCAGCCAGGGGACAGTAGCAACTAATGAAAAACTGTTTTTT.

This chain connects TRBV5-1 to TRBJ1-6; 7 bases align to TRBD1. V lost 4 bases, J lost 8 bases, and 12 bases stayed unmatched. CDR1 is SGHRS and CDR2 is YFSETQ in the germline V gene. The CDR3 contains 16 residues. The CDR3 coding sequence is TGCGCCAGCAGCCAGACTTTACAGGGGTATGATTCACCCCTCCACTTT. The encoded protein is CASSQTLQGYDSPLHF.

The CDR3 sequence: CASSYSIGGPEAFF. CDR3 coding DNA: TGTGCCAGCAGTTACTCGATTGGGGGCCCTGAAGCTTTCTTT. V is TRBV6-5 and J is TRBJ1-1; TRBD1 is a possible D gene (6 bases). The CDR3 contains 14 residues. Germline lookup yields CDR1 MNHEY and CDR2 SVGAGI. Trimming removed 0 bases from V and 6 bases from J, with 11 bases in between.

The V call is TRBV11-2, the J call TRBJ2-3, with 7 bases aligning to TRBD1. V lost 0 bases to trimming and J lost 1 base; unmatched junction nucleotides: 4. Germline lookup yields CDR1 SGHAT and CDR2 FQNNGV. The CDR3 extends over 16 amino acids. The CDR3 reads CASSLDLQGRTDTQYF. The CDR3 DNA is TGTGCCAGCAGCTTAGATCTACAGGGGCGCACAGATACGCAGTATTTT.

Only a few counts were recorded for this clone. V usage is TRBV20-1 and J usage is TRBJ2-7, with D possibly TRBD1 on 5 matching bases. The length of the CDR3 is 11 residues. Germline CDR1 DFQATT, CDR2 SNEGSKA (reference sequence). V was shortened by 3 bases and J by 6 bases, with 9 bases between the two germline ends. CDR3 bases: TGCAGTGCTAGCTGCGACAGCGAGCAGTACTTC. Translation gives CSASCDSEQYF.

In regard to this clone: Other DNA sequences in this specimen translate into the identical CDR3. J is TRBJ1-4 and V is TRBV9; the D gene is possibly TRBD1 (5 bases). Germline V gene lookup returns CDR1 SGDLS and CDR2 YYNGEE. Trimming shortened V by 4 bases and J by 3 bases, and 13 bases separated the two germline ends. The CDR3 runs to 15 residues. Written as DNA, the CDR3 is TGTGCCAGCAGCCCTTCAGGGCGCGCTAATGAAAAACTGTTTTTT. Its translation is CASSPSGRANEKLFF.

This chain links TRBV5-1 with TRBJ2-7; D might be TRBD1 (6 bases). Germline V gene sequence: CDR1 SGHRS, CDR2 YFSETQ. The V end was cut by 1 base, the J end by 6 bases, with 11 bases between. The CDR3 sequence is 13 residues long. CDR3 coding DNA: TGCGCCAGCAGCTTGAACTTAGGGGGCGAGCAGTACTTC. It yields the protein CASSLNLGGEQYF.

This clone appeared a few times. This CDR3 is CASSQDAAQPQHF. CDR3 nucleotides: TGTGCCAGCAGCCAAGATGCGGCTCAGCCCCAGCATTTT. V and J are TRBV4-2 and TRBJ1-5; D remains unclear. V lost 0 bases to trimming and J lost 6 bases, with 6 bases between them. This CDR3 spans 13 amino acids. Germline V lookup: CDR1 LGHNA, CDR2 YNFKEQ.